The TCR beta chain under discussion was sequenced for a study of Tregs in tolerant kidney transplant recipients. Turning to the study itself: The nonmyeloablative bone marrow transplants came from related graft donors, with transient mixed chimerism. General study points: No direct test of biological reproducibility was done here. The most relevant donor-specific Treg TCRbeta repertoire apparently came from expansion with activated donor B cells. Changing PCR primers prevented nucleotide comparison between some patients' samples.

The repertoire was sequenced with immunoSEQ multiplex PCR; TCRdb's copy has only in-frame clones and lacks some. This sample has 85,000 to 100,000 clones, with approximately 94% found just once. On this clone itself: No antigen is known for it.

Germline CDR1 and CDR2: SGHVS and FNYEAQ. The CDR3 is made up of 13 amino acids. The V end was cut by 2 bases, the J end by 5 bases, with 9 bases between. The origin of this receptor is a human donor who received a combined kidney and bone marrow transplant. The chain combines TRBV7-6 with TRBJ2-5; no clear D. Sample: CD4+ T cells from blood, taken before the transplant. CDR3 coding DNA: TGTGCCAGCAGCTTAAGCAGGTGGGAGACCCAGTACTTC. It codes for CASSLSRWETQYF.